Given below is one TCR beta chain in context. This clone was recorded a few times. This receptor's antigen is unknown. Mouse gene names and germline sequences are the ones reported for this receptor. The CDR3 is cut off 1 residue early in the read; its end comes from the germline J gene. Interpreted using the paper, the time point label stands for: mouse harvest day 7 after allogeneic transplant. Mouse grafts consisting of 10^7 T-cell-depleted bone marrow cells combined with 10^6 splenic CD5+ T cells were administered by tail vein injection. To model GVHD in mice, a major MHC-mismatch B6 (H2b) into BALB/c (H2d) model was used, and tissues were profiled at day 7 or 14. On day 7 or 14 post-transplant, mouse tissues and retro-orbital blood were harvested with separate sterile tools for each animal, and livers were flushed beforehand. Before genomic DNA isolation with the DNeasy Blood & Tissue Kit, mouse tissues were minced using razor blades in buffered saline.

Library generation was performed with the immunoSEQ multiplex PCR assay. Adaptive Biotechnologies performed TCRbeta CDR3 sequencing at survey depth and reported CDR3 sequences, V/J genes, productive frequency, and template counts. Amplification of TCR beta CDR3 regions started from genomic DNA instead of RNA. As for the original processing: Jensen-Shannon divergence was used to quantify pairwise repertoire overlap between tissues, with a value of 1 indicating complete divergence and a value of 0 indicating identical repertoires. Tissues were clustered by single-linkage agglomerative hierarchical clustering of pairwise JSD values and displayed as dendrograms. GLIPH2 was run on all patient samples with simulation_depth 1000, kmer_min_depth 3, cdr3_length_cutoff 8, keeping groups with more than two unique CDR3s. In a standardized tissue-overlap score, Jaccard GLIPH-group overlap across patients was extrapolated to a standard repertoire size of 1000 clones. To look at how diversity was associated with clinical or experimental variables, linear mixed-effect models were used, with tissue treated as a fixed effect and individual treated as a random effect. What TCRdb holds here is the immuneACCESS table cut down to in-frame rearrangements. Part of the clones is not present; checked against another copy, under half of the missing clones reflect an unresolved V gene, and the others are unexplained. V and J calls and clone size are as listed in that table; D and trimming were resolved from the DNA. The sample includes about 6,600 clones, with around 50% observed a single time. The ten top clones hold roughly 8.2% of the sample.

The sample comes from a study of tissue T cells after allogeneic stem cell transplantation (dated 2022 in TCRdb). Describing the broader study: TCR beta repertoires were profiled across many tissues obtained from research autopsies of patients with and without GVHD, as well as in mouse models of GVHD. On the human side, the study was prospective and observational, with no blinding or randomization. Study-wide findings and limitations: Within patients, how anatomically similar the tissues were was a key factor in shaping TCR repertoire composition, regardless of disease or transplant status. Blood and spleen T cells captured only a limited portion of the TCR repertoire detected in tissues, in both patients and mice. The study did not determine which tissue TCRs were alloreactive or antigen-specific, and some clones might have been persisting host cells. The patient cohort was small and clinically heterogeneous, and sampling depth was acknowledged as a limitation. Few T cell clones were found to be shared across patients, but shared repertoire signatures across patients were revealed in a tissue-specific fashion by motif-based clustering.

The CDR3 contains 14 residues, cysteine and phenylalanine counted. The DNA covers only part of the CDR3, 39 bases in frame from base 1. From the germline V gene, CDR1 is KGHTA and CDR2 is FQNQQP. The rearrangement joined TRBV23 to TRBJ2-7; the tabulated D call, TRBD2, remains unverified against the DNA. Input material: lymph node tissue. The clonotype was recovered from a female BALB/c mouse given C57BL/6 T cells with graft-versus-host disease after an allogeneic hematopoietic cell transplant. The CDR3 protein is CSSSHPDWGYEQYF. The sequenced part of the CDR3 DNA is TGCTCCAGCAGTCATCCGGACTGGGGGTATGAACAGTAC.